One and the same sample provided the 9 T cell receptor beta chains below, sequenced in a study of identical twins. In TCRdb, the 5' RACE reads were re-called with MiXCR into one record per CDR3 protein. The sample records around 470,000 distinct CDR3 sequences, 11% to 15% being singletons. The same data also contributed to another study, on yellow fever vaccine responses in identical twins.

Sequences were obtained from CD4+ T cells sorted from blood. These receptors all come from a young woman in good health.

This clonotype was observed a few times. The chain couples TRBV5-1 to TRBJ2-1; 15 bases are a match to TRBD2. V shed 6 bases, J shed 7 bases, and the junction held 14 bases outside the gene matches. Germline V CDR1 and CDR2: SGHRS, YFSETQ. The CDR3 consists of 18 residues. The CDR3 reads CASTPWGGTSGGPNEQFF. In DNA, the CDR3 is TGCGCCAGCACCCCGTGGGGTGGGACTAGCGGGGGGCCGAATGAGCAGTTCTTC. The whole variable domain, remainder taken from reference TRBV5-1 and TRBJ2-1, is KAGVTQTPRYLIKTRGQQVTLSCSPISGHRSVSWYQQTPGQGLQFLFEYFSETQRNKGNFPGRFSGRQFSNSRSEMNVSTLELGDSALYLCASTPWGGTSGGPNEQFFGPGTRLTVL.

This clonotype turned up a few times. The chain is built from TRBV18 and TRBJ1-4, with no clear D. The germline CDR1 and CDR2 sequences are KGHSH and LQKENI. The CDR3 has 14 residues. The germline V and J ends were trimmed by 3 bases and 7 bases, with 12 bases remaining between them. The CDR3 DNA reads TGTGCCAGCTCACCCGGATTGAGGAGTGAAAAACTGTTTTTT. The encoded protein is CASSPGLRSEKLFF.

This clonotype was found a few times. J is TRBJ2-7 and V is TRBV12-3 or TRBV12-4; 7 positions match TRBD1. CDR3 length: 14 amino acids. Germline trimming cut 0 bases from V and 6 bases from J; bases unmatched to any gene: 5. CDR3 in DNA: TGTGCCAGCAGTTTAGCCAGGGACAGTACCGAGCAGTACTTC. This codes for CASSLARDSTEQYF.

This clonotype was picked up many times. The CDR3 nucleotides are TGTGCCAGCAGTTACGGGACTAGCGGGAGCTACGAGCAGTACTTC. It encodes CASSYGTSGSYEQYF. This rearrangement joins TRBV6-5 to TRBJ2-7; 14 nucleotides line up with TRBD2. V shed 2 bases, J shed 3 bases, and the junction held 0 bases outside the gene matches. This CDR3 comprises 15 residues. The V gene's germline CDR1 is MNHEY and CDR2 SVGAGI.

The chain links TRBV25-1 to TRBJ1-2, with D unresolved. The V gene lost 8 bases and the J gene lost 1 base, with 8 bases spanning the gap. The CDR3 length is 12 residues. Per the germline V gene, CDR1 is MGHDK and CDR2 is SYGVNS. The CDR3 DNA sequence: TGTGCCAGCTCTAAAAGTAACTATGGCTACACCTTC. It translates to CASSKSNYGYTF.

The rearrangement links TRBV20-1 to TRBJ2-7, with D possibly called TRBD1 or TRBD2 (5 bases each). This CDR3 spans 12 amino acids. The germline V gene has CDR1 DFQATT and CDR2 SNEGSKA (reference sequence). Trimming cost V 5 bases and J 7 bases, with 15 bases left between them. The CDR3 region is CSAALDGGEQYF. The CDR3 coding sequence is TGCAGTGCTGCCCTAGATGGGGGAGAGCAGTACTTC.

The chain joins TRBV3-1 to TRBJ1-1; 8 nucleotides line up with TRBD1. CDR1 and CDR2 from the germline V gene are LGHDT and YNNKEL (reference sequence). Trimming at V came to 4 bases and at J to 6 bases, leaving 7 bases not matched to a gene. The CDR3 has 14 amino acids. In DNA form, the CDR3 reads TGTGCCAGCAGCCCGTGGACAGGGTCTCCTGAAGCTTTCTTT. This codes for CASSPWTGSPEAFF.

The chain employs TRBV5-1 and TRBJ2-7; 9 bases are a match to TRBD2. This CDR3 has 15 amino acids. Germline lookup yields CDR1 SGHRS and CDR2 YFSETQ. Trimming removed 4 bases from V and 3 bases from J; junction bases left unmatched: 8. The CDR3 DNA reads TGCGCCAGCAGCCTTGGACTAGCGAAAGACTACGAGCAGTACTTC. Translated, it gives CASSLGLAKDYEQYF.

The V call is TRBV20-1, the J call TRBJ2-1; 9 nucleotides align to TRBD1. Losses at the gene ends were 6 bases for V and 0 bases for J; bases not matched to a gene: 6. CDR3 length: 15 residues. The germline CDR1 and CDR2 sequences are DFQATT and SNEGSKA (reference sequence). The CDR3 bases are TGCAGTGCAAGGGACAGGGTGAGCTCCTACAATGAGCAGTTCTTC. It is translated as CSARDRVSSYNEQFF.